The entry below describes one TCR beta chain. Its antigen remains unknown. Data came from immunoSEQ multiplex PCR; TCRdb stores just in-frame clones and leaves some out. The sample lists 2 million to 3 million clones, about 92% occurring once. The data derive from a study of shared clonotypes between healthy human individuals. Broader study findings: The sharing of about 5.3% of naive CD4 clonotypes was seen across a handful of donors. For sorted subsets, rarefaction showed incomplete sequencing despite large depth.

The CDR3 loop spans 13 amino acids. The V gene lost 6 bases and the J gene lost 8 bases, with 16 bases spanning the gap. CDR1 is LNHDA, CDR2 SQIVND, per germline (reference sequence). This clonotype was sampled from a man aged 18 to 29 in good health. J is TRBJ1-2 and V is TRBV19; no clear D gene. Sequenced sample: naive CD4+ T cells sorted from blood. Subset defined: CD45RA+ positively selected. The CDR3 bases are TGTGCCAGTAGAACTATCGGCGGAGGGGGCTACACCTTC. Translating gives CASRTIGGGGYTF.